Each of the 20 T cell receptor beta chains below was sequenced from the same sample in a study of CD4 and CD8 cells across lung adenocarcinoma regions (dated by TCRdb to 2017 to 2018). Libraries were constructed by PCR. Instrument used: HiSeq X Ten. The public reads were reprocessed in TCRdb via fastp at Q25 and MiXCR, keeping in-frame beta chains. Each CDR3 protein appears once, grouped with its most common genes and DNA. The sample includes 12,000 or so distinct CDR3 sequences, with approximately 50% observed a single time. 25% to 35% of the sample is held by the ten biggest clonotypes. The source material was CD8+ T cells from the center of a lung tumor. The label giving this sample's cell subset or site can be read as: tumor center region. These receptor sequences come from a female donor with lung adenocarcinoma. The CD4 and CD8 labels of this study may be unreliable.

In this sample, this clonotype turned up many times. This rearrangement joins TRBV6-5 to TRBJ2-2, with TRBD2 identical over 9 bases. CDR3 length: 16 amino acids. Germline assignment: CDR1 MNHEY and CDR2 SVGAGI. Trimming removed 4 bases from V and 7 bases from J; junction bases left unmatched: 10. The chain's CDR3 is CASSFGTSSASGELFF. The CDR3 bases are TGTGCCAGCAGTTTCGGGACTAGCTCCGCGAGCGGGGAGCTGTTTTTT.

This CDR3 reads CASSTLYRGEAYGYTF. Written as DNA, the CDR3 is TGTGCCAGCAGTACTTTATATCGTGGGGAGGCGTATGGCTACACCTTC. This rearrangement joins TRBV6-5 to TRBJ1-2; no clear D. Trimming shortened V by 5 bases and J by 5 bases, and 21 bases separated the two germline ends. This CDR3 spans 16 amino acids. Germline lookup yields CDR1 MNHEY and CDR2 SVGAGI.

This clonotype has a single count. One junction end does not reproduce the germline sequence, and a read error may be involved. The chain couples TRBV6-5 to TRBJ2-3; tentative D call: TRBD2 (6 bases). Looked up from germline, CDR1 is MNHEY and CDR2 is SVGAGI. The CDR3 loop spans 15 amino acids. This chain's CDR3 is CASRFSGISGNTQYF. CDR3 coding DNA: TGTGCCAGCAGATTCTCCGGGATTAGCGGAAATACGCAGTACTTT.

This chain connects TRBV14 to TRBJ1-5, with D tentatively TRBD1 (6 bases). The CDR3 spans 13 residues. Germline CDR1 is SGHDN and CDR2 is FVKESK. Trimming removed 4 bases from V and 6 bases from J, with 10 bases in between. The DNA for the CDR3 is TGTGCCAGCAGCCGAACAGGGAGTCAGCCCCAGCATTTT. Its protein product is CASSRTGSQPQHF.

This clonotype occurred many times. This chain connects TRBV6-4 to TRBJ1-2; perhaps TRBD1 as D (6 bases). The germline V and J ends were trimmed by 10 bases and 2 bases, with 11 bases remaining between them. The CDR3 is made up of 12 amino acids. CDR1 is MRHNA and CDR2 is SNTAGT in the germline V gene. This CDR3 is CAISQGNYGYTF. DNA for the CDR3: TGTGCCATTTCCCAGGGGAACTATGGCTACACCTTC.

V usage is TRBV6-5 and J usage is TRBJ2-5; 12 bases agree with TRBD1. V was clipped by 7 bases and J by 2 bases; unmatched bases: 11. Germline assignment: CDR1 MNHEY and CDR2 SVGAGI. CDR3 length equals 17 residues. The CDR3 sequence is CASIRDRGRSRQETQYF. As DNA, the CDR3 is TGTGCCAGCATTAGGGACAGGGGGCGCAGTAGGCAAGAGACCCAGTACTTC.

Only a few counts were recorded for this clonotype. This sequence joins TRBV6-1 and TRBJ2-3; D is possibly TRBD1 or TRBD2 (5 bases each). V shed 0 bases and J shed 9 bases, with 13 bases lying between them. Germline values: CDR1 MNHNS, CDR2 SASEGT. The CDR3 consists of 14 residues. The CDR3 DNA reads as TGTGCCAGCAGTGAAGCGCAGGGTCTAGCAACGCAGTATTTT. Its protein is CASSEAQGLATQYF.

The CDR3 coding sequence is TGCGCCAGTAGAGGACAGGGAGACACCGGGGAGCTGTTTTTT. Its protein is CASRGQGDTGELFF. The gene calls are TRBV10-1 and TRBJ2-2; 8 bases line up with TRBD1. After removal of 9 bases from V and 3 bases from J, the junction contained 6 bases not matched to a gene. CDR1 and CDR2 from the germline V gene are WNHNN and SYGVQD (reference sequence). This CDR3 spans 14 amino acids.

This clonotype was counted between two and nine times. The chain carries TRBV18 and TRBJ2-2, with no clear D. The length of the CDR3 is 16 residues. Germline V lookup: CDR1 KGHSH, CDR2 LQKENI. Trimming removed 0 bases from V and 2 bases from J, with 10 bases in between. The CDR3 loop reads CASSPPRLINTGELFF. The DNA for the CDR3 is TGTGCCAGCTCACCACCGCGACTGATAAACACCGGGGAGCTGTTTTTT.

The V call is TRBV27, the J call TRBJ2-1, with TRBD2 matching over 12 bases. Trimming took 7 bases from V and 7 from J; bases not matched to a gene: 5. The V gene's germline CDR1 is MNHEY and CDR2 SMNVEV (reference sequence). The CDR3 totals 14 residues. Written as DNA, the CDR3 is TGTGCCAGCAAGCGACTAGCGGGGGTAAATGAGCAGTTCTTC. Translated: CASKRLAGVNEQFF.

The rearrangement joins TRBV6-1 to TRBJ2-2; tentative D call: TRBD1 (6 bases). Trimming took off 8 bases at V and 16 bases at J, with 23 bases between the two ends. CDR3 length equals 13 residues. CDR1 MNHNS and CDR2 SASEGT come from the germline V gene. CDR3 amino acids: CASHSVRGDKQFF. The CDR3 nucleotides read TGTGCCAGCCACAGTGTCAGGGGAGATAAGCAGTTTTTT.

With respect to this clonotype: At one of its ends the junction is not consistent with the germline gene, which may arise from a read error. The chain's CDR3 is CASSTPTDIQYF. CDR3 nucleotide sequence: TGTGCCAGCAGTACACCCACAGACATTCAGTACTTT. The rearrangement joins TRBV27 to TRBJ2-4; no definite D call. Germline CDR1 reads MNHEY; CDR2 reads SMNVEV (reference sequence). CDR3 length equals 12 residues.

This clonotype was observed once. The chain carries TRBV7-6 and TRBJ1-4; a weak D match, TRBD1 (6 bases). CDR3 size: 14 residues. The germline V and J ends were trimmed by 1 base and 8 bases, with 11 bases remaining between them. Per germline, CDR1 SGHVS and CDR2 FNYEAQ. The DNA for the CDR3 is TGTGCCAGCAGCTTAGTGCAGGGGCAGGAAAAACTGTTTTTT. Its protein is CASSLVQGQEKLFF. Using reference TRBV7-6 and TRBJ1-4 for the parts outside the CDR3, the full variable domain is GAGVSQSPRYKVTKRGQDVALRCDPISGHVSLYWYRQALGQGPEFLTYFNYEAQQDKSGLPNDRFSAERPEGSISTLTIQRTEQRDSAMYRCASSLVQGQEKLFFGSGTQLSVL.

The V call is TRBV27, the J call TRBJ1-2; D might be TRBD1 (5 bases). V lost 5 bases to trimming and J lost 3 bases, with 10 bases between them. Germline lookup yields CDR1 MNHEY and CDR2 SMNVEV (reference sequence). This CDR3 region has 13 residues. This chain's CDR3 is CASSPGLDYGYTF. The CDR3 coding sequence is TGTGCCAGCAGTCCAGGGCTCGACTATGGCTACACCTTC.

The rearrangement uses TRBV12-3 or TRBV12-4 and TRBJ2-1, with D perhaps being TRBD1 or TRBD2 (6 bases each). V was trimmed by 8 bases and J by 2 bases, leaving 16 bases between them. The length of the CDR3 is 15 residues. The CDR3 region has the DNA TGTGCCAGCGGGGGGCGGGGCGCCACCTACAATGAGCAGTTCTTC. Its translation is CASGGRGATYNEQFF.

CDR3 nucleotides: TGCGCCAGCAGCCAAGGGGCATCGAACACCGGGGAGCTGTTTTTT. Translated, it gives CASSQGASNTGELFF. The V and J genes are TRBV4-1 and TRBJ2-2; D is ambiguous. The ends were cut back, 1 base at V and 0 bases at J, with 6 bases in the middle. CDR3 length equals 15 residues. CDR1 is MGHRA, CDR2 YSYEKL, per germline.

In regard to this clonotype: The junction departs from germline at one end; a sequencing error may be responsible. The chain's CDR3 is CASRLSGAVSTGEQFF. The CDR3 region has the DNA TGTGCCAGCAGACTCTCCGGGGCAGTGAGCACCGGGGAGCAGTTTTTT. This rearrangement joins TRBV27 to TRBJ2-2, with D perhaps assigned TRBD1 or TRBD2 (5 bases each). CDR3 length equals 16 residues. Germline-derived CDR1 and CDR2 are MNHEY and SMNVEV (reference sequence).

This clonotype was seen a few times. CDR3 in DNA: TGTGCCAGCAGTTACTCAAGGTGGCGCACTGAAGCTTTCTTT. This gives the protein CASSYSRWRTEAFF. The chain links TRBV6-5 to TRBJ1-1; the D is unclear. The CDR3 extends over 14 amino acids. From germline, CDR1 is MNHEY and CDR2 SVGAGI. The ends were cut back, 0 bases at V and 4 bases at J, with 9 bases in the middle.

This clonotype was observed once. The rearrangement links TRBV6-1 to TRBJ2-1; D gene unclear. CDR1 is MNHNS, CDR2 SASEGT, per germline. Trimming stripped 1 base from V and 1 base from J, with 5 bases between. This CDR3 region has 14 residues. CDR3 coding DNA: TGTGCCAGCAGTGAAGTACGGTCCTACAATGAGCAGTTCTTC. It yields the protein CASSEVRSYNEQFF.

This clonotype was found a few times. V and J are TRBV6-5 and TRBJ1-1; a possible D gene is TRBD1 (6 bases). V lost 0 bases, J lost 1 base, and 9 bases lay in between. This CDR3 has 15 amino acids. Germline values: CDR1 MNHEY, CDR2 SVGAGI. CDR3 residues: CASSYSQGRNTEAFF. The CDR3, as DNA: TGTGCCAGCAGTTACTCGCAGGGGAGGAACACTGAAGCTTTCTTT.